What follows are 18 T cell receptor beta chains derived from one specimen sequenced in a study of blood T cell repertoires in COVID-19. Some clones are missing from TCRdb's copy, which holds only in-frame ones; the method was immunoSEQ multiplex PCR. The sample carries 260,000 or so clones, 70% to 90% recorded once. Sequenced material: PBMCs or T cells enriched from blood (not recorded which). The receptors come from a woman aged 40 to 50 with acute COVID-19.

CDR3 nucleotide sequence: TGTGCCAGCAGCTTGGGCGATTCCTACAATGAGCAGTTCTTC. Its protein product is CASSLGDSYNEQFF. The chain combines TRBV5-8 with TRBJ2-1; no definite D call. V was shortened by 0 bases and J by 1 base, with 5 bases between the two germline ends. Germline V gene lookup returns CDR1 SGHTS and CDR2 YDEGEE. The CDR3 spans 14 residues.

The chain has TRBV5-1 and TRBJ2-1; weak D call: TRBD2 (6 bases). CDR3 length equals 17 residues. Germline CDR1 SGHRS, CDR2 YFSETQ. Trimming shortened V by 7 bases and J by 6 bases, and 26 bases separated the two germline ends. For the CDR3, the DNA is TGCGCCAGCGGTGCTGGGGCCGGGACTCACGCCCCCAATGAGCAGTTCTTC. This translates into CASGAGAGTHAPNEQFF.

V is TRBV7-2 and J is TRBJ2-7; the D gene is possibly TRBD2 (6 bases). The CDR3 runs to 13 residues. CDR1 is SGHTA and CDR2 is FQGNSA in the germline V gene. V lost 5 bases to trimming and J lost 3 bases, with 11 bases between them. For the CDR3, the DNA is TGTGCCAGCAGCCCACGCGGGGTCTACGAGCAGTACTTC. Residues: CASSPRGVYEQYF.

Of note for this clone: Other DNA sequences in this sample translate to the same CDR3. The genes are TRBV5-1 and TRBJ1-2, with D possibly matching TRBD1 (5 bases). Germline CDR1 reads SGHRS; CDR2 reads YFSETQ. CDR3 length: 13 amino acids. Trimming stripped 2 bases from V and 2 bases from J, with 7 bases between. The CDR3 sequence: CASSLDSNYGYTF. CDR3 nucleotide sequence: TGCGCCAGCAGCTTAGACAGCAACTATGGCTACACCTTC.

This clone was recorded a few times. The V gene is TRBV28, the J gene TRBJ1-2, with 8 bases that match TRBD1. V lost 4 bases and J lost 8; bases outside the gene matches: 9. Looked up from germline, CDR1 is MDHEN and CDR2 is SYDVKM. This CDR3 has 14 amino acids. CDR3 sequence (DNA): TGTGCCAGCAGTTCTTGGACAGGGCGGAGCGGCTACACCTTC. This encodes CASSSWTGRSGYTF.

V usage is TRBV7-9 and J usage is TRBJ2-5; 9 bases agree with TRBD2. The CDR3 length is 12 residues. The junction had 3 bases not matched to a gene; V was cut back by 8 bases and J by 5 bases. Per the germline V gene, CDR1 is SEHNR and CDR2 is FQNEAQ (reference sequence). The CDR3 spells CASGSGRETQYF. CDR3 bases: TGTGCCAGCGGAAGCGGGAGGGAGACCCAGTACTTC.

This clone was counted once. The J gene is TRBJ1-1, the V gene TRBV28; 8 bases fit TRBD1. With V trimmed by 5 bases and J by 11 bases, 10 bases remained unmatched. CDR1 is MDHEN, CDR2 SYDVKM, per germline. This CDR3 has 13 amino acids. CDR3 nucleotides: TGTGCCAGCAGTGCACCAGGGGGCGCGGGGGCTTTCTTT. Translation gives CASSAPGGAGAFF. The whole variable domain, remainder taken from reference TRBV28 and TRBJ1-1, is DVKVTQSSRYLVKRTGEKVFLECVQDMDHENMFWYRQDPGLGLRLIYFSYDVKMKEKGDIPEGYSVSREKKERFSLILESASTNQTSMYLCASSAPGGAGAFFGQGTRLTVV.

The chain recombines TRBV3-1 (or the pseudogene TRBV3-2) with TRBJ2-1, with 8 bases lining up with TRBD1. CDR3 size: 17 residues. The V gene's germline CDR1 is LGHDT and CDR2 YNNKEL (reference sequence). V was clipped by 4 bases and J by 0 bases; unmatched bases: 8. The CDR3 reads CASSPGTGDISYNEQFF. The CDR3, as DNA: TGTGCCAGCAGCCCGGGGACAGGCGATATCTCCTACAATGAGCAGTTCTTC.

This chain joins TRBV10-3 and TRBJ2-1; tentatively, D is TRBD2 (5 bases). This CDR3 region has 14 residues. Trimming left V 4 bases short and J 3 bases short, with 10 bases between. Germline-derived CDR1 and CDR2 are ENHRY and SYGVKD. CDR3 region: CAISAEAHYNEQFF. The CDR3 nucleotides read TGTGCCATCAGTGCGGAGGCCCACTACAATGAGCAGTTCTTC.

The rearrangement joins TRBV5-1 to TRBJ1-2; TRBD1 agrees at 8 bases. V was pared by 2 bases and J by 2 bases, with 11 bases of the junction left unmatched. CDR3 size: 17 residues. Germline CDR1 and CDR2: SGHRS and YFSETQ. CDR3 in DNA: TGCGCCAGCAGCTTCGGACAGGGCCAGGTATCGAACTATGGCTACACCTTC. Amino acids: CASSFGQGQVSNYGYTF.

The CDR3 sequence: CASSRRDRGASGNTIYF. The CDR3, as DNA: TGTGCCAGCAGCCGCCGGGACAGGGGTGCCAGTGGAAACACCATATATTTT. V and J are TRBV27 and TRBJ1-3, with 10 bases that match TRBD1. The CDR3 totals 17 residues. The ends lost 6 bases at V and 3 bases at J; junction bases unmatched: 11. Looked up from germline, CDR1 is MNHEY and CDR2 is SMNVEV (reference sequence).

The chain joins TRBV27 to TRBJ2-1; 9 nucleotides line up with TRBD2. Germline V gene lookup returns CDR1 MNHEY and CDR2 SMNVEV (reference sequence). This CDR3 has 15 amino acids. The V segment lost 6 bases and the J segment 4 bases; nucleotides outside the gene matches: 7. The CDR3, as DNA: TGTGCCAGCAGGCGACTAGCGGAGCTATACAATGAGCAGTTCTTC. Its translation: CASRRLAELYNEQFF.

This sequence joins TRBV25-1 and TRBJ1-1, with TRBD1 matching 10 bases. V lost 6 bases to trimming and J lost 5 bases; unmatched junction nucleotides: 9. Germline lookup yields CDR1 MGHDK and CDR2 SYGVNS. The CDR3 sequence is 15 residues long. The CDR3 DNA reads as TGTGCCAGCAGAAAAATTGACAGGGGGCTGACTGAAGCTTTCTTT. Its protein product is CASRKIDRGLTEAFF.

The V gene is TRBV5-1, the J gene TRBJ1-1; D might be TRBD1 (6 bases). V was pared by 3 bases and J by 7 bases, with 16 bases between. Germline lookup yields CDR1 SGHRS and CDR2 YFSETQ. This CDR3 region has 14 residues. The DNA for the CDR3 is TGCGCCAGCAGCTACGGACAGCCCAGCCTTGAAGCTTTCTTT. Translated: CASSYGQPSLEAFF.

V usage is TRBV24-1 and J usage is TRBJ1-1, with D maybe TRBD1 (6 bases). CDR1 and CDR2 from the germline V gene are KGHDR and SFDVKD. Deletions cut 5 bases from V and 10 bases from J, with 13 bases between. CDR3 length: 12 residues. CDR3 in amino acids: CATSGSGDVAFF. CDR3 coding DNA: TGTGCCACCAGTGGTTCAGGGGATGTAGCTTTCTTT.

This chain joins TRBV7-9 and TRBJ2-2, with D possibly TRBD1 on 5 matching bases. This CDR3 contains 14 residues. Looked up from germline, CDR1 is SEHNR and CDR2 is FQNEAQ (reference sequence). As DNA, the CDR3 is TGTGTGCCAGCGAGCAGGGATCACACCGGGGAGCTGTTTTTT. It is translated as CVPASRDHTGELFF.

The chain combines TRBV28 with TRBJ1-5, with a possible D match to TRBD1 (6 bases). CDR3 length equals 15 residues. Per the germline V gene, CDR1 is MDHEN and CDR2 is SYDVKM. V lost 4 bases and J lost 2, with 12 bases in between. Here the CDR3 reads CASSYGQRGNQPQHF. The CDR3 bases are TGTGCCAGCAGTTACGGACAGAGGGGCAATCAGCCCCAGCATTTT.

The chain employs TRBV9 and TRBJ2-2, with TRBD1 matching over 9 bases. V lost 0 bases to trimming and J lost 6 bases; unmatched junction nucleotides: 9. The CDR3 is 17 residues long. Germline CDR1 and CDR2: SGDLS and YYNGEE. CDR3 DNA: TGTGCCAGCAGCGTAGTCGGACAGGGGTTTGTCGCCGGGGAGCTGTTTTTT. Its protein product is CASSVVGQGFVAGELFF.